The present T cell receptor beta chain was sequenced within a study of T cell responses to AZD1222 COVID-19 vaccine. Germline CDR1 is SGHRS and CDR2 is YFSETQ. CDR3 length equals 16 residues. J gave up 4 bases and V 3 bases, and 12 bases lay outside the gene matches. General observations from the study: Reportedly, close to half of spike-specific TCRs are directed against unmutated variant regions.

As to this clone: What it binds is not known.

Produced via immunoSEQ multiplex PCR; TCRdb's table is partial and in-frame only. The repertoire holds about 130,000 clones, 75% to 95% seen once, with 2.8% in the top ten. This clonotype was sampled from an adult in good health. The sample in question was peripheral blood, obtained on day 0 of AZD1222 vaccination. The rearrangement links TRBV5-1 to TRBJ1-1; TRBD1 matches 7 bases. The DNA for the CDR3 is TGCGCCAGCAGCTCGGGACAGCTTCCTTCGAGCACTGAAGCTTTCTTT. Its translation is CASSSGQLPSSTEAFF.